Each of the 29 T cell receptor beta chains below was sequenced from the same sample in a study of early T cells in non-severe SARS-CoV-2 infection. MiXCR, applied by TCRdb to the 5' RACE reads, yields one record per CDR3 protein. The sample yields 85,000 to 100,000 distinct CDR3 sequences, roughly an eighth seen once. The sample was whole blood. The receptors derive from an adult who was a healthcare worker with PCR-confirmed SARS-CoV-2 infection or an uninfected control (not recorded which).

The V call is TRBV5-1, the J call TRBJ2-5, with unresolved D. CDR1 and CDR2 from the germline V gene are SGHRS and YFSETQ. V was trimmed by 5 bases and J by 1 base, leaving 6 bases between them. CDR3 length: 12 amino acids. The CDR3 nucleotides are TGCGCCAGCAGGATGGGCCAAGAGACCCAGTACTTC. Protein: CASRMGQETQYF.

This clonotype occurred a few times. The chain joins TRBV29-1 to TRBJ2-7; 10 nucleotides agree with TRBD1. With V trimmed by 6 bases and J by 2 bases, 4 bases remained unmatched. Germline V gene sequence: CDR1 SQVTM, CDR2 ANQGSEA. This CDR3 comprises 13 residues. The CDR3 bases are TGCAGCGTGGCGGGACAGGGGCCCTACGAGCAGTACTTC. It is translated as CSVAGQGPYEQYF.

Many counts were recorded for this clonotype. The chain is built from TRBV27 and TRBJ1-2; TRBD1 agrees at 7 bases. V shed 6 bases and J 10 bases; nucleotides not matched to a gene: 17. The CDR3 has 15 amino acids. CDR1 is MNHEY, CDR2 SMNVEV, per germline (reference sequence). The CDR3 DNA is TGTGCCAGCAGAGGGTATGCCAGGGGGGAGTTAGACTACACCTTC. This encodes CASRGYARGELDYTF.

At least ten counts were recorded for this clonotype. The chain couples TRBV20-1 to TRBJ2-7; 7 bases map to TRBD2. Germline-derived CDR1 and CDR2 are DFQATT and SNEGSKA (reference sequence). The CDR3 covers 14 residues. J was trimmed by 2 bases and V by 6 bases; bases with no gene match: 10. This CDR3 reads CSARRTSTPYEQYF. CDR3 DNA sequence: TGCAGTGCACGCAGGACTAGTACCCCCTACGAGCAGTACTTC.

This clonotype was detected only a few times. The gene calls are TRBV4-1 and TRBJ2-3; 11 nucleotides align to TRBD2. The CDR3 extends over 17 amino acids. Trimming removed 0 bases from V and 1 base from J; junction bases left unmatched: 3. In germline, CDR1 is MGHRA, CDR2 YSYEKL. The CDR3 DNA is TGCGCCAGCAGCCAAGATCAACTAGCGGGGGGCACAGATACGCAGTATTTT. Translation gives CASSQDQLAGGTDTQYF.

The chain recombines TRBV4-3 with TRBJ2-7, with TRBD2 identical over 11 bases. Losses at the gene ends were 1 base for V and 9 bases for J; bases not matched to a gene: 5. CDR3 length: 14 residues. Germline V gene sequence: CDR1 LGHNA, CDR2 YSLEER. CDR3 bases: TGCGCCAGCAGCCAAGGCCTAGCGGGGGGTATGCAGTACTTC. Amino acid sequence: CASSQGLAGGMQYF.

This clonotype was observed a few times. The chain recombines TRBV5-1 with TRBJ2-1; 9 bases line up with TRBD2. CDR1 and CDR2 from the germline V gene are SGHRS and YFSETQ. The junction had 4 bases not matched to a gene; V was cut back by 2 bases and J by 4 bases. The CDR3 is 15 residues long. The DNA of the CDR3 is TGCGCCAGCAGCTTCGGCGGGGGGGCTTACAATGAGCAGTTCTTC. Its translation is CASSFGGGAYNEQFF. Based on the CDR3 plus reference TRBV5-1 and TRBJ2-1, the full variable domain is KAGVTQTPRYLIKTRGQQVTLSCSPISGHRSVSWYQQTPGQGLQFLFEYFSETQRNKGNFPGRFSGRQFSNSRSEMNVSTLELGDSALYLCASSFGGGAYNEQFFGPGTRLTVL.

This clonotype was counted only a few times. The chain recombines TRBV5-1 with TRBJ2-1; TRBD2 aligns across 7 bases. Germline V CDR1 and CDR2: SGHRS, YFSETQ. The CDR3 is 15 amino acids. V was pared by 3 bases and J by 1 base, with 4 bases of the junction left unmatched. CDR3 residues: CASSSTSESYNEQFF. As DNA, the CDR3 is TGCGCCAGCAGCTCCACTAGCGAGTCCTACAATGAGCAGTTCTTC.

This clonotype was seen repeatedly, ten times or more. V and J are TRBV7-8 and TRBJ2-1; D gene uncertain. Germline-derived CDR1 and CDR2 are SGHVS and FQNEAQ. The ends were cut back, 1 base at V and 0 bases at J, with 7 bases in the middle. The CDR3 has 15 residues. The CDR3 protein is CASSLGTSSYNEQFF. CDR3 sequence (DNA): TGTGCCAGCAGCTTAGGAACAAGCTCCTACAATGAGCAGTTCTTC. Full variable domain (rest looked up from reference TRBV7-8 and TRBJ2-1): GAGVSQSPRYKVAKRGQDVALRCDPISGHVSLFWYQQALGQGPEFLTYFQNEAQLDKSGLPSDRFFAERPEGSVSTLKIQRTQQEDSAVYLCASSLGTSSYNEQFFGPGTRLTVL.

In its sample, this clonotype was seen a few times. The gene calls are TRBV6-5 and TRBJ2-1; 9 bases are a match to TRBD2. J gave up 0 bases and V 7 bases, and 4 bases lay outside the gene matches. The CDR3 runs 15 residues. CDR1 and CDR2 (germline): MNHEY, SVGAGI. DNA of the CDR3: TGTGCCAGCATCCCGCGGGGGGGCTCCTACAATGAGCAGTTCTTC. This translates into CASIPRGGSYNEQFF.

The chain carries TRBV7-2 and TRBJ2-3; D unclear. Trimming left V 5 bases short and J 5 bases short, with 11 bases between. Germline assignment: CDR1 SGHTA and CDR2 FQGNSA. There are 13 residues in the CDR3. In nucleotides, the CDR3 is TGTGCCAGCAGCCCCTTGAGTGGAGATACGCAGTATTTT. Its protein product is CASSPLSGDTQYF.

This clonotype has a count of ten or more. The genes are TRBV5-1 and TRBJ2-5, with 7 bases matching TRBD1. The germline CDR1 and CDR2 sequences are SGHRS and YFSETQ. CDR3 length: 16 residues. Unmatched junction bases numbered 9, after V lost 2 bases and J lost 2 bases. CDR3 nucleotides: TGCGCCAGCAGCTTAAACCGGGACAGAACACAAGAGACCCAGTACTTC. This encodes CASSLNRDRTQETQYF.

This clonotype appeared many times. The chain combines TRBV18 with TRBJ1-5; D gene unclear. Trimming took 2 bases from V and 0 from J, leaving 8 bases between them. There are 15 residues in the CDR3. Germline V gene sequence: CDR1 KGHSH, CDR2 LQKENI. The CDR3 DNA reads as TGTGCCAGCTCACCAGGGGAATATAGCAATCAGCCCCAGCATTTT. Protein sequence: CASSPGEYSNQPQHF.

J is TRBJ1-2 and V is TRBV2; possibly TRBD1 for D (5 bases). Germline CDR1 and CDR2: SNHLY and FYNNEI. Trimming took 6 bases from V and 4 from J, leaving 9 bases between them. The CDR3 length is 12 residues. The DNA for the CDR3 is TGTGCCAGCAGCAGGGTTGGCTATGGCTACACCTTC. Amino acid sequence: CASSRVGYGYTF.

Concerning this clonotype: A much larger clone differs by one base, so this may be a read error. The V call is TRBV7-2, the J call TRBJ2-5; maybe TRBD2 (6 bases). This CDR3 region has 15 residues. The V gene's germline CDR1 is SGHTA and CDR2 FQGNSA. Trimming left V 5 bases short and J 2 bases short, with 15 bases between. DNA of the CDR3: TGTGCCAGCAGCCCCGGGGGTAGGGCGCAAGAGACCCAGTACTTC. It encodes CASSPGGRAQETQYF.

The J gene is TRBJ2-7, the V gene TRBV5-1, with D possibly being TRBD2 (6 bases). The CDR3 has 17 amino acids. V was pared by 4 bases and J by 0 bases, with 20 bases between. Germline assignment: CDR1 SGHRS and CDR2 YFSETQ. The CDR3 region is CASSARTGTSPSYEQYF. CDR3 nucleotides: TGCGCCAGCAGCGCACGAACCGGGACTTCCCCCTCCTACGAGCAGTACTTC.

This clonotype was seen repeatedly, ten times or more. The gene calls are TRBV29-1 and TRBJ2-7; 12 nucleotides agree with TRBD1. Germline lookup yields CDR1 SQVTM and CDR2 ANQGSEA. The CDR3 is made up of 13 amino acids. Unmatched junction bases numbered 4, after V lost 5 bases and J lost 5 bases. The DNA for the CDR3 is TGCAGCGTTACCGGGACAGGGGGCGACGAGCAGTACTTC. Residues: CSVTGTGGDEQYF.

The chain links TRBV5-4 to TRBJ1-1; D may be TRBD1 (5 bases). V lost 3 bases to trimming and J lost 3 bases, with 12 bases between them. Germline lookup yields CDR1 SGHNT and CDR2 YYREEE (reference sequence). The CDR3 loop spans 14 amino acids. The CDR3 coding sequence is TGTGCCAGCAGCTCCCAGGGTAGGGACACTGAAGCTTTCTTT. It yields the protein CASSSQGRDTEAFF.

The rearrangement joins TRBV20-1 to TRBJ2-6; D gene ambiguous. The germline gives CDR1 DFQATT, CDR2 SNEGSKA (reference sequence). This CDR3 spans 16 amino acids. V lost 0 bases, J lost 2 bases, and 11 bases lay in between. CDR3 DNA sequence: TGCAGTGCTAGAGACAGGTCCCGGCCTGGGGCCAACGTCCTGACTTTC. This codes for CSARDRSRPGANVLTF.

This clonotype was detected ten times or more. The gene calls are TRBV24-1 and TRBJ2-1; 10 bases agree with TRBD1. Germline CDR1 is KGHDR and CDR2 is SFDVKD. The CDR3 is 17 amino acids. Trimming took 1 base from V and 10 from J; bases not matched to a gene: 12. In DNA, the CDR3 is TGTGCCACCAGTGATTTTAAGTGGACAGGGGGGCAGTGGGAGCAGTTCTTC. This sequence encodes CATSDFKWTGGQWEQFF.

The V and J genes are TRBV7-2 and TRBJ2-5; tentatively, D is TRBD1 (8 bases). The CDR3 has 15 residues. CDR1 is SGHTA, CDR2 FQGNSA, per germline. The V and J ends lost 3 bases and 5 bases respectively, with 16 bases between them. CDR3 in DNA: TGTGCCAGCAGCTTTCGGACAGGGAGGGAGGAGACCCAGTACTTC. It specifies CASSFRTGREETQYF.

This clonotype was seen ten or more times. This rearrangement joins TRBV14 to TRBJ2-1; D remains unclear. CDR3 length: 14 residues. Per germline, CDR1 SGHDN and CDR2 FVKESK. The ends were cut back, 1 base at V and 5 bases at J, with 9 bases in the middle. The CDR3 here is CASSQAYWDNEQFF. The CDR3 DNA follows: TGTGCCAGCAGCCAAGCCTATTGGGACAATGAGCAGTTCTTC.

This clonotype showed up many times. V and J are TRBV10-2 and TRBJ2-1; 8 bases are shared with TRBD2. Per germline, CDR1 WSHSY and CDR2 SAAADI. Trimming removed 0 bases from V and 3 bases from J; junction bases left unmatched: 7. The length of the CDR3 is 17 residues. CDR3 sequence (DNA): TGCGCCAGCAGTGAGTCAGTGGCGGGGGGAAACTACAATGAGCAGTTCTTC. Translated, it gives CASSESVAGGNYNEQFF.

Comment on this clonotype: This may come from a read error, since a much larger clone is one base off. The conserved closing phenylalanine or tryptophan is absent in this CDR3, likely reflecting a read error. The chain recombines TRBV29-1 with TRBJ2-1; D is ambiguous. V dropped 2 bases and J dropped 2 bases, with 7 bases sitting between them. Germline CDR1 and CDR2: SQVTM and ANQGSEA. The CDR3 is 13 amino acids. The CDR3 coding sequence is TGCAGCGTTGAAATCCGGGCCTACAATGAGCAGTTCTAC. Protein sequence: CSVEIRAYNEQFY.

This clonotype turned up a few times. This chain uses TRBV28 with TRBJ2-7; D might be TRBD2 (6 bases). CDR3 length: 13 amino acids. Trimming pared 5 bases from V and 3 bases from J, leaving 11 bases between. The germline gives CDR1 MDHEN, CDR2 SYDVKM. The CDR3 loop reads CASSTGGRYEQYF. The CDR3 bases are TGTGCCAGCAGTACCGGGGGTCGCTACGAGCAGTACTTC. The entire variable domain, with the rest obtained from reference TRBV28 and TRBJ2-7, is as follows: DVKVTQSSRYLVKRTGEKVFLECVQDMDHENMFWYRQDPGLGLRLIYFSYDVKMKEKGDIPEGYSVSREKKERFSLILESASTNQTSMYLCASSTGGRYEQYFGPGTRLTVT.

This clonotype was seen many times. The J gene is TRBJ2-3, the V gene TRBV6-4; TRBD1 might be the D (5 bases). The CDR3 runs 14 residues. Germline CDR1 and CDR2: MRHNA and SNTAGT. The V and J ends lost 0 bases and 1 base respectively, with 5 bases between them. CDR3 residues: CASSDSGGTDTQYF. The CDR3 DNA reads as TGTGCCAGCAGTGACTCAGGGGGCACAGATACGCAGTATTTT.

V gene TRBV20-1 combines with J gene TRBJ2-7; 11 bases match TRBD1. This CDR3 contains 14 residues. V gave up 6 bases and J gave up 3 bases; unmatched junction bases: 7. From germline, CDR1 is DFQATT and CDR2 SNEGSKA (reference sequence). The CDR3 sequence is CSAGKGTGGYEQYF. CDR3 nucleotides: TGCAGTGCCGGGAAGGGGACAGGGGGCTACGAGCAGTACTTC.

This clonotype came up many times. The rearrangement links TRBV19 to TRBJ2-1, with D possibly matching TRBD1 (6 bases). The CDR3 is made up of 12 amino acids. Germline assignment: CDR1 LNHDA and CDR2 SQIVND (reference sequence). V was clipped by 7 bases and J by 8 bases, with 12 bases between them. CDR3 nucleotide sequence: TGTGCCAGTAAGGGCAGGGGCGATGAGCAGTTCTTC. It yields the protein CASKGRGDEQFF. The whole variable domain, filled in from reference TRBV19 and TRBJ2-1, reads DGGITQSPKYLFRKEGQNVTLSCEQNLNHDAMYWYRQDPGQGLRLIYYSQIVNDFQKGDIAEGYSVSREKKESFPLTVTSAQKNPTAFYLCASKGRGDEQFFGPGTRLTVL.

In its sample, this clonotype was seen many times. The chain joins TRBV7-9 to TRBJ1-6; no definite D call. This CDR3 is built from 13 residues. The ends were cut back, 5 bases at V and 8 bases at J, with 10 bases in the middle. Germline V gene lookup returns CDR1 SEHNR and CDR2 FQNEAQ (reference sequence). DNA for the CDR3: TGTGCCAGCAGCAAAAGTCGGGATTCACCCCTCCACTTT. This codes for CASSKSRDSPLHF.